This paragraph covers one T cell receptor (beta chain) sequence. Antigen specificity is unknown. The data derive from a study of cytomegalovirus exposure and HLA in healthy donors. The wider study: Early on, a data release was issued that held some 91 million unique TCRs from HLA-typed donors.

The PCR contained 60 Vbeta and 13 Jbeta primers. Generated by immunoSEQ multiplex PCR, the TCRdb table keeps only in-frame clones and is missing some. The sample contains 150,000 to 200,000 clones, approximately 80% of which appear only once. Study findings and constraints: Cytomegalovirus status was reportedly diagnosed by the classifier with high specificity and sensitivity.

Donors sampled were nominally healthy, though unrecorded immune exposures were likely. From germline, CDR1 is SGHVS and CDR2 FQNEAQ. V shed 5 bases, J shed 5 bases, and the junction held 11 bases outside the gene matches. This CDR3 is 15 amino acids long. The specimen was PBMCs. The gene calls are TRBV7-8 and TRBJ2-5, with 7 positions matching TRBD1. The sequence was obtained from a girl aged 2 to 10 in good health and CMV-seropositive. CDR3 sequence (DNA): TGTGCCAGCAGCAAACTCCAGGGGGTGGGGGAGACCCAGTACTTC. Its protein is CASSKLQGVGETQYF.